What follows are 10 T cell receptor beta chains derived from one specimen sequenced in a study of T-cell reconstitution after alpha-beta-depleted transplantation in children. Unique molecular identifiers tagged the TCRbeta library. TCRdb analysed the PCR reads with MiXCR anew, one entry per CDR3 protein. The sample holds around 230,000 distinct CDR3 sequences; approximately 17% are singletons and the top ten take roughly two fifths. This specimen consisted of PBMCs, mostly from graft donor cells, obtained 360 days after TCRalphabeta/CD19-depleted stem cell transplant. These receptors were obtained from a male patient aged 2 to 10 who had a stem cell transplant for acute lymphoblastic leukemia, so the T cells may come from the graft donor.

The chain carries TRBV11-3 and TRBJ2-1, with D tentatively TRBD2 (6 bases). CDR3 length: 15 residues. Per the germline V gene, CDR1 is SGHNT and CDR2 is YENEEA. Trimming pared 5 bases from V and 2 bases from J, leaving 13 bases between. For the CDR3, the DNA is TGTGCCAGCAGCCCATGGCGGGGAGCCTACAATGAGCAGTTCTTC. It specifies CASSPWRGAYNEQFF.

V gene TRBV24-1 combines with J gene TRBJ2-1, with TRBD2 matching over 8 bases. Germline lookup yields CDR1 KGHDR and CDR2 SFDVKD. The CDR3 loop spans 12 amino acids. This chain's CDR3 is CGVAGGDNEQFF. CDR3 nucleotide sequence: TGTGGCGTGGCGGGGGGTGACAATGAGCAGTTCTTC.

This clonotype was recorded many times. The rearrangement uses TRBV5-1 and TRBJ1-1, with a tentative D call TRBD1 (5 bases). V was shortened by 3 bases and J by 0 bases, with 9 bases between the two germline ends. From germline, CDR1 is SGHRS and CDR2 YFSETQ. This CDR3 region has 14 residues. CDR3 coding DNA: TGCGCCAGCAGCTCCGACAGCGTGAACACTGAAGCTTTCTTT. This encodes CASSSDSVNTEAFF.

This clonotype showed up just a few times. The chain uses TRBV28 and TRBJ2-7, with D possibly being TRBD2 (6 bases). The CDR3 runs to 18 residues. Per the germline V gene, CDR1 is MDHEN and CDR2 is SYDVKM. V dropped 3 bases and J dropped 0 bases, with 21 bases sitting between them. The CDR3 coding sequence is TGTGCCAGCAGTTTTTTCCTCTCCCTCGACGGGGGCTCCTACGAGCAGTACTTC. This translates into CASSFFLSLDGGSYEQYF.

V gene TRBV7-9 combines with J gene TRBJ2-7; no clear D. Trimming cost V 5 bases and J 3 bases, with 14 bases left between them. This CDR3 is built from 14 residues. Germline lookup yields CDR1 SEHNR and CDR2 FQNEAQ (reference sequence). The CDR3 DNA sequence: TGTGCCAGCAGCGCAGAAGGACGGAACTACGAGCAGTACTTC. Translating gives CASSAEGRNYEQYF. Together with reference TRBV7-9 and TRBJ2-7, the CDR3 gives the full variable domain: DTGVSQNPRHKITKRGQNVTFRCDPISEHNRLYWYRQTLGQGPEFLTYFQNEAQLEKSRLLSDRFSAERPKGSFSTLEIQRTEQGDSAMYLCASSAEGRNYEQYFGPGTRLTVT.

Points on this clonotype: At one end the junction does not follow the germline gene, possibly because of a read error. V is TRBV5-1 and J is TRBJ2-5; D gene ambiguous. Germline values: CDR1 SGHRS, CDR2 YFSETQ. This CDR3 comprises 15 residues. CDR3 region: CAGSLEEREQETQYF. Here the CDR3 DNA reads TGCGCCGGCAGCTTGGAAGAACGAGAACAAGAGACCCAGTACTTC.

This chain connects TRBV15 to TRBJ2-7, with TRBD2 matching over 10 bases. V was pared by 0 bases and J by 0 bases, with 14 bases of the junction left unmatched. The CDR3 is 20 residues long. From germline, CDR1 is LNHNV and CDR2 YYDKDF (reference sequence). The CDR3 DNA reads TGTGCCACCAGCAGAGATAGAGGGGAATTACTAGCGGGGAGCTCCTACGAGCAGTACTTC. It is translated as CATSRDRGELLAGSSYEQYF.

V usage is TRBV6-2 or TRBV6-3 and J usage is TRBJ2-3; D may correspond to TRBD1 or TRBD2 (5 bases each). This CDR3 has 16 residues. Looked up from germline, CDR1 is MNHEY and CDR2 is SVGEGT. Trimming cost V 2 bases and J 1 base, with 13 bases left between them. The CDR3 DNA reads TGTGCCAGCAGTTACAGGGGCGGGTTTCGCACAGATACGCAGTATTTT. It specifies CASSYRGGFRTDTQYF.

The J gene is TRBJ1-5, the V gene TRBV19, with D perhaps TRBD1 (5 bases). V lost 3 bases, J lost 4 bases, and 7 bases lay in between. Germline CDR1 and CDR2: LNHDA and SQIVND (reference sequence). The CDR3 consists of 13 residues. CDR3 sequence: CASSIGGNQPQHF. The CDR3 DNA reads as TGTGCCAGTAGTATCGGGGGAAATCAGCCCCAGCATTTT. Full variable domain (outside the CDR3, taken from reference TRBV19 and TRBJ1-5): DGGITQSPKYLFRKEGQNVTLSCEQNLNHDAMYWYRQDPGQGLRLIYYSQIVNDFQKGDIAEGYSVSREKKESFPLTVTSAQKNPTAFYLCASSIGGNQPQHFGDGTRLSIL.

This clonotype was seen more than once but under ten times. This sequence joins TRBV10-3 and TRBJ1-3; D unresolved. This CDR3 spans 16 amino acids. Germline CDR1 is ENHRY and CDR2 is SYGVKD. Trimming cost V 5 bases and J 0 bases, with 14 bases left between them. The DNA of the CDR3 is TGTGCCATCAGTCAATGGACGGAGCCCTCTGGAAACACCATATATTTT. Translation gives CAISQWTEPSGNTIYF.